The clone carrying this T cell receptor (beta chain) has just a few counts. Clones were read by immunoSEQ multiplex PCR, and TCRdb kept only the in-frame ones, dropping some. The sample consists of about 120,000 clones, about 86% of them appearing once. This entry comes from a study of T cell responses to AZD1222 COVID-19 vaccine. V shed 3 bases and J 0 bases; nucleotides not matched to a gene: 2. CDR3 length: 16 amino acids. Germline V lookup: CDR1 MNHNY, CDR2 SVGAGI (reference sequence). The J gene is TRBJ2-5, the V gene TRBV6-6, with 12 nucleotides matching TRBD2. Here the sequenced sample was peripheral blood, taken on day 0 of AZD1222 vaccination. This sequence originates from an adult in good health. CDR3 sequence reads: CASSYGLAGHQETQYF. CDR3 in DNA: TGTGCCAGCAGTTATGGACTAGCGGGACACCAAGAGACCCAGTACTTC.